Below are 9 T cell receptor beta chains sequenced from a single sample in a study of blood T cell repertoires in COVID-19. Data came from immunoSEQ multiplex PCR; TCRdb stores just in-frame clones and leaves some out. The sample has fewer than 150,000 clones, about 85% seen once. Input material: peripheral blood. All receptors derive from a human donor in a cohort sampled during active COVID-19.

This chain connects TRBV9 to TRBJ2-5, with 11 bases lining up with TRBD2. The CDR3 contains 14 residues. Trimming cost V 3 bases and J 3 bases; bases outside gene matches: 1. Germline V gene data show CDR1 as SGDLS and CDR2 as YYNGEE. The CDR3 sequence is CASSAGLAEETQYF. The CDR3 coding sequence is TGTGCCAGCAGCGCGGGACTAGCGGAAGAGACCCAGTACTTC.

The rearrangement links TRBV6-5 to TRBJ1-1; D may be TRBD1 (5 bases). The CDR3 spans 12 residues. Between the trimmed V and J ends, which lost 9 bases and 5 bases, there was a span of 13 bases. Looked up from germline, CDR1 is MNHEY and CDR2 is SVGAGI. CDR3 region: CASWGARTEAFF. In DNA form, the CDR3 reads TGTGCCAGTTGGGGCGCGCGTACTGAAGCTTTCTTT.

Note on this clone: A junction boundary mismatches the germline segment, possibly from a read error. The genes are TRBV11-2 and TRBJ1-1, with no clear D. The CDR3 runs to 13 residues. CDR1 and CDR2 from the germline V gene are SGHAT and FQNNGV. The DNA for the CDR3 is TGTGCCAGCAGCCCCGCCGGGAACACTGAAGTTTTCTTT. Its protein product is CASSPAGNTEVFF.

This chain connects TRBV6-2 or TRBV6-3 to TRBJ2-5; possibly TRBD2 for D (6 bases). In germline, CDR1 is MNHEY, CDR2 SVGEGT. V was trimmed by 0 bases and J by 0 bases, leaving 17 bases between them. The CDR3 consists of 18 residues. CDR3 region: CASSYSRSVAGNQETQYF. The CDR3 DNA reads TGTGCCAGCAGTTACTCGAGGTCAGTTGCGGGGAACCAAGAGACCCAGTACTTC.

The J gene is TRBJ1-2, the V gene TRBV2; perhaps TRBD1 as D (5 bases). CDR3 length equals 20 residues. V gave up 5 bases and J gave up 0 bases, with 28 bases separating them. CDR1 and CDR2 from the germline V gene are SNHLY and FYNNEI. This CDR3 reads CASSINRLTGTGPSNYGYTF. CDR3 bases: TGTGCCAGCAGTATAAATCGGCTCACAGGAACGGGCCCTTCTAACTATGGCTACACCTTC.

The chain uses TRBV6-5 and TRBJ1-1; D not certain. The germline V gene encodes CDR1 MNHEY and CDR2 SVGAGI. The V end was cut by 6 bases, the J end by 0 bases, with 5 bases between. The CDR3 consists of 12 residues. The CDR3 reads CASSPLNTEAFF. The CDR3 DNA sequence: TGTGCCAGCAGCCCATTGAACACTGAAGCTTTCTTT.

The CDR3 reads CASASGTSGRHEQFF. CDR3 nucleotides: TGTGCCAGCGCCTCCGGGACTAGCGGGAGACATGAGCAGTTCTTC. The rearrangement uses TRBV2 and TRBJ2-1; the match to TRBD2 covers 14 bases. The V gene's germline CDR1 is SNHLY and CDR2 FYNNEI. The CDR3 runs 15 residues. Trimming removed 8 bases from V and 8 bases from J; junction bases left unmatched: 8.

This chain links TRBV6-5 with TRBJ1-2; TRBD1 matches 8 bases. The CDR3 is 14 amino acids. The ends lost 7 bases at V and 1 base at J; junction bases unmatched: 5. Germline V gene data show CDR1 as MNHEY and CDR2 as SVGAGI. CDR3 in amino acids: CASKAGGDNYGYTF. The CDR3 DNA sequence: TGTGCCAGCAAGGCAGGGGGCGATAACTATGGCTACACCTTC.

The V gene is TRBV25-1, the J gene TRBJ2-1, with TRBD2 matching 11 bases. This CDR3 has 15 residues. The J segment lost 3 bases and the V segment lost 6 bases, leaving 4 bases of the junction unmatched. The germline gives CDR1 MGHDK, CDR2 SYGVNS. This CDR3 reads CASRLAGEGYNEQFF. DNA of the CDR3: TGTGCCAGCAGACTAGCGGGAGAGGGCTACAATGAGCAGTTCTTC. Full variable domain (outside the CDR3, taken from reference TRBV25-1 and TRBJ2-1): EADIYQTPRYLVIGTGKKITLECSQTMGHDKMYWYQQDPGMELHLIHYSYGVNSTEKGDLSSESTVSRIRTEHFPLTLESARPSHTSQYLCASRLAGEGYNEQFFGPGTRLTVL.